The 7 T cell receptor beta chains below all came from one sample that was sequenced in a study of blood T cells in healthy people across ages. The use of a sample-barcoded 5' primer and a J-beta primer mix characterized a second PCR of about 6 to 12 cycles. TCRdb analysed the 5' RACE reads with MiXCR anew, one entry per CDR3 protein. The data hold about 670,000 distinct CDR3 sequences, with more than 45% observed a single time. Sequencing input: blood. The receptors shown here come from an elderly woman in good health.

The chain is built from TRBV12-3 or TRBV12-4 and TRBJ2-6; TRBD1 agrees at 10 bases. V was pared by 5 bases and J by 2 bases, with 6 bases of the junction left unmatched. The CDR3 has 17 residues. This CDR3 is CASSPGTGVAGANVLTF. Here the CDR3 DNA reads TGTGCCAGCAGTCCAGGGACAGGGGTCGCTGGGGCCAACGTCCTGACTTTC.

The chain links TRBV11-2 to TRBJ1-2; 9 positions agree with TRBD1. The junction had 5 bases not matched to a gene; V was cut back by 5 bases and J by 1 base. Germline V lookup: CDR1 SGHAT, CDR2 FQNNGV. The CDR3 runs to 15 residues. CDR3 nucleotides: TGTGCCAGCAGCCCGGGACAGGGTTATAACTATGGCTACACCTTC. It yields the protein CASSPGQGYNYGYTF.

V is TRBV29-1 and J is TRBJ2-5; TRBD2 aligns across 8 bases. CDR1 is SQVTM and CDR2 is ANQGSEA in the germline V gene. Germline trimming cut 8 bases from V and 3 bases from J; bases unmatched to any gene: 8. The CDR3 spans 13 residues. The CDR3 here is CSLTAGVKETQYF. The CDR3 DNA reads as TGCAGCCTAACAGCGGGAGTAAAAGAGACCCAGTACTTC.

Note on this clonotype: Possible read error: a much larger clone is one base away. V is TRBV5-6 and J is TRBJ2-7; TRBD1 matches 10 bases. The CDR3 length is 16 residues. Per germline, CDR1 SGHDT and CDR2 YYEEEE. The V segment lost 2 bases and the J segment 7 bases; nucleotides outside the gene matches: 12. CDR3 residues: CASSFRGTGARNEQYF. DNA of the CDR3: TGTGCCAGCAGCTTTAGGGGGACAGGGGCAAGGAATGAGCAGTACTTC.

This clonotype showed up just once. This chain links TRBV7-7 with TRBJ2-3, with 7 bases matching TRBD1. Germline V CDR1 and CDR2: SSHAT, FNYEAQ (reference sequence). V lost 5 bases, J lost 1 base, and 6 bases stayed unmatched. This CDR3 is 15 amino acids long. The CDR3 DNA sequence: TGTGCCAGCAGCCTATATGGGACAGGCACAGATACGCAGTATTTT. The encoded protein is CASSLYGTGTDTQYF.

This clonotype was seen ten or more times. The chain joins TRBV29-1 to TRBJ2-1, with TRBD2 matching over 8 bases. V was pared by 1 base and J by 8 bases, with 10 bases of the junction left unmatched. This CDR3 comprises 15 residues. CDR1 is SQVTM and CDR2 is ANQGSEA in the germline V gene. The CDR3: CSVEGVAGPTDEQFF. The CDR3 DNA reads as TGCAGCGTTGAAGGGGTAGCGGGACCCACGGATGAGCAGTTCTTC.

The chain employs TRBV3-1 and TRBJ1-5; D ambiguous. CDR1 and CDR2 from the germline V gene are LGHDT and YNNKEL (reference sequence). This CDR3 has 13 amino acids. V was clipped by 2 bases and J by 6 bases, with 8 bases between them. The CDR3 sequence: CASSQKPGQPQHF. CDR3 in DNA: TGTGCCAGCAGCCAAAAGCCAGGTCAGCCCCAGCATTTT.